The clone carrying this TCR beta chain came up a few times. What it recognizes is unknown. TCRdb's copy holds only in-frame clones and misses some; the assay was immunoSEQ multiplex PCR. Here the sample spans about 76,000 clones, approximately 84% being singletons. The data were obtained in a study of radiotherapy plus CTLA-4 blockade in lung cancer. Study-level points and caveats: In blood, TCR clones derived from the tumor expanded after radiotherapy plus ipilimumab.

The CDR3 covers 15 residues. V shed 4 bases, J shed 2 bases, and the junction held 6 bases outside the gene matches. Germline V lookup: CDR1 SGHRS, CDR2 YFSETQ. This specimen consisted of peripheral blood, obtained from a patient treated with radiotherapy plus ipilimumab. The rearrangement uses TRBV5-1 and TRBJ2-3; TRBD2 matches 8 bases. The TCR was taken from a human donor with non-small cell lung cancer who had stable disease on radiotherapy plus ipilimumab. The CDR3 is CASSRSGANTDTQYF. CDR3 bases: TGCGCCAGCAGCCGTAGCGGGGCTAACACAGATACGCAGTATTTT.